Listed below are T cell receptor beta chains from one sample, sequenced in a study of CD8 T cells in ankylosing spondylitis. TCRdb re-analysed the 5' RACE reads in MiXCR, keeping a single row per CDR3 protein. The sample lists about 140,000 distinct CDR3 sequences; roughly an eighth were seen once. The specimen was blood, either unsorted or a sorted T cell fraction (not recorded which). The receptors stem from a female donor with ankylosing spondylitis or in good health (not recorded which). Both conserved end residues are part of each CDR3. The D gene is left open where the match is weak. The size entry is marked missing in some rows and otherwise reads once, few, many or a size class.

d_call j_call v_call clone_size cdr3_aa cdr3_nt
TRBD1 TRBJ2-6 TRBV30 NA CASDRATALSSGANVLTF TGTGCCTCGGACAGGGCGACCGCCTTAAGCTCTGGGGCCAACGTCCTGACTTTC
TRBD1 TRBJ1-6 TRBV20-1 many CSALTGSSSPLHF TGCAGTGCTTTGACAGGGTCTAGTTCACCCCTCCACTTT
TRBD1 TRBJ2-4 TRBV28 few CASSWDRLTKNIQYF TGTGCCAGCAGTTGGGACAGGCTGACCAAAAACATTCAGTACTTC
NA TRBJ2-6 TRBV11-3 many CASSLSSFGANVLTF TGTGCCAGCAGCTTATCCTCTTTTGGGGCCAACGTCCTGACTTTC
NA TRBJ2-7 TRBV20-1 many CSARDPYSAYEQYF TGCAGTGCTAGAGATCCGTACTCGGCCTACGAGCAGTACTTC
NA TRBJ1-3 TRBV7-6 many CASSLEAGGNTIYF TGTGCCAGCAGCTTAGAGGCAGGGGGAAACACCATATATTTT
NA TRBJ2-1 TRBV6-5 many CASSYLRGQYTSYNEQFF TGTGCCAGCAGTTACTTACGGGGACAATATACTTCCTACAATGAGCAGTTCTTC
NA TRBJ2-7 TRBV7-9 many CASSASYEQYF TGCGCCAGCAGCGCCTCCTACGAGCAGTACTTC
TRBD1 TRBJ2-3 TRBV11-3 NA CASSSGTGGTQYF TGTGCCAGCAGCTCCGGGACAGGGGGTACGCAGTATTTT
NA TRBJ2-7 TRBV7-9 many CASRPLRATEQYF TGTGCCAGCCGCCCCTTGAGAGCCACCGAGCAGTACTTC
NA TRBJ2-1 TRBV5-1 many CASRLETRTYNEQFF TGCGCCAGCCGCTTGGAGACTCGCACCTACAATGAGCAGTTCTTC
NA TRBJ1-1 TRBV6-2/TRBV6-3 many CASSSPGPPNTEAFF TGTGCCAGCAGTTCCCCAGGGCCGCCGAACACTGAAGCTTTCTTT
NA TRBJ1-1 TRBV20-1 many CSARRFRVDTEAFF TGCAGTGCTAGACGATTCCGGGTTGACACTGAAGCTTTCTTT
NA TRBJ1-5 TRBV27 many CASSFTGPSPSNQPQHF TGTGCCAGCAGTTTTACCGGACCGTCACCTAGCAATCAGCCCCAGCATTTT
NA TRBJ2-7 TRBV5-1 NA CASSLGVGIAGRADEQYF TGCGCCAGCAGCTTGGGGGTCGGTATCGCCGGGAGAGCGGACGAGCAGTACTTC
NA TRBJ2-2 TRBV4-2 few CASSQGGAGNTGELFF TGTGCCAGCAGCCAAGGGGGGGCCGGGAACACCGGGGAGCTGTTTTTT
NA TRBJ1-1 TRBV5-1 many CASSRDQGPVGEAFF TGCGCCAGCAGCCGCGATCAGGGGCCGGTGGGTGAAGCTTTCTTT
NA TRBJ1-2 TRBV28 NA CASSFSTGIYGYTF TGTGCCAGCAGTTTCTCCACAGGAATCTACGGCTACACCTTC
NA TRBJ1-3 TRBV12-3/TRBV12-4 many CASRHQEAGGNTIYF TGTGCCAGCAGGCACCAGGAGGCAGGTGGAAACACCATATATTTT
NA TRBJ2-3 TRBV20-1 many CSARGVRGGAISTDTQYF TGCAGTGCTAGAGGTGTCAGGGGGGGGGCGATCTCCACAGATACGCAGTATTTT
NA TRBJ2-7 TRBV20-1 many CSARAVSTYEQYF TGCAGTGCTAGAGCCGTGAGTACCTACGAGCAGTACTTC
TRBD2 TRBJ2-5 TRBV12-3/TRBV12-4 many CASSFLLAGEQETQYF TGTGCCAGCAGTTTTCTACTAGCGGGAGAGCAAGAGACCCAGTACTTC
NA TRBJ1-4 TRBV12-3/TRBV12-4 many CASSPNNPGEANEKLFF TGTGCCAGCAGTCCTAACAATCCGGGGGAGGCGAATGAAAAACTGTTTTTT
NA TRBJ1-1 TRBV4-2 many CASSLGVWAFF TGTGCCAGCAGCCTGGGGGTATGGGCTTTCTTT
NA TRBJ2-3 TRBV5-1 NA CASSLAGVRTDTQYF TGCGCCAGCAGCTTGGCTGGCGTCCGCACAGATACGCAGTATTTT
NA TRBJ1-1 TRBV4-1 many CASSRVGDTEAFF TGCGCCAGCAGCCGTGTGGGCGACACTGAAGCTTTCTTT
TRBD2 TRBJ2-3 TRBV11-2 many CASRSRGDLATDTQYF TGTGCCAGCAGATCCCGGGGGGACCTAGCGACAGATACGCAGTATTTT